These 31 T cell receptor beta chains originate from one sample sequenced in a study of T cells in Graves' hyperthyroidism and ophthalmopathy (dated by TCRdb to the late 2010s). Receptors were amplified or captured by multiplex PCR. The instrument was an Illumina HiSeq 2000. Amplification of TCR beta CDR3 regions was carried out from RNA transcripts. The first round of RT-PCR for the TCR CDR3 was performed with the HTBI primer set and the Qiagen OneStep RT-PCR kit. Using fastp trimming at Q25 and MiXCR clonotype assembly, TCRdb reanalyzed the public sequencing data and kept in-frame beta chains. Records with the same CDR3 protein are collapsed into one entry carrying the most frequent genes and DNA. This sample comprises around 340,000 distinct CDR3 sequences, less than 20% of them detected only once. The ten largest make up around 15% of the sample. The source material was blood. These receptors were obtained from a woman aged 40 to 55 with Graves' ophthalmopathy.

This clonotype came up many times. The CDR3 is CASSEPSGYTEAFF. The DNA for the CDR3 is TGCGCCAGCAGTGAGCCGTCGGGGTACACTGAAGCTTTCTTT. V and J are TRBV10-2 and TRBJ1-1, with D hard to call. Germline V gene lookup returns CDR1 WSHSY and CDR2 SAAADI. Trimming stripped 2 bases from V and 3 bases from J, with 10 bases between. This CDR3 region has 14 residues.

The chain couples TRBV7-6 to TRBJ2-1; 7 bases agree with TRBD2. The CDR3 runs 13 residues. Germline trimming cut 7 bases from V and 4 bases from J; bases unmatched to any gene: 4. Germline-derived CDR1 and CDR2 are SGHVS and FNYEAQ. Here the CDR3 DNA reads TGTGCCAGCATGGCGGGAGCTTACAATGAGCAGTTCTTC. It is translated as CASMAGAYNEQFF.

Details on this clonotype: The junction does not match germline at one end; this may be a read error. This chain uses TRBV7-9 with TRBJ1-1; TRBD1 might be the D (6 bases). The CDR3 has 13 residues. Germline V gene lookup returns CDR1 SEHNR and CDR2 FQNEAQ (reference sequence). DNA of the CDR3: TGTGCCAGCAGCATTGGACAGCTCACTGAAGCTTCCTTT. Encoded protein: CASSIGQLTEASF.

This chain connects TRBV14 to TRBJ2-7; D remains ambiguous. Germline V gene data show CDR1 as SGHDN and CDR2 as FVKESK. V was shortened by 1 base and J by 4 bases, with 8 bases between the two germline ends. The CDR3 covers 13 residues. CDR3 sequence (DNA): TGTGCCAGCAGCCAAGTTTGGCCTTACGAGCAGTACTTC. Translating gives CASSQVWPYEQYF.

This clonotype showed up many times. The chain couples TRBV7-2 to TRBJ2-6, with TRBD1 identical over 7 bases. The CDR3 has 15 residues. V dropped 4 bases and J dropped 2; count of bases not matched to a gene: 2. Germline CDR1 SGHTA, CDR2 FQGNSA. The CDR3 DNA is TGTGCCAGCAGCTACGGACAGGCTGGGGCCAACGTCCTGACTTTC. Its protein is CASSYGQAGANVLTF.

This clonotype has at least ten counts. The chain carries TRBV5-1 and TRBJ2-2, with D tentatively TRBD1 (5 bases). V shed 1 base and J shed 8 bases, with 15 bases lying between them. The CDR3 covers 15 residues. Germline loops: CDR1 SGHRS, CDR2 YFSETQ. The chain's CDR3 is CASSLTGPFAGELFF. The CDR3 DNA is TGCGCCAGCAGCTTGACAGGTCCCTTTGCGGGGGAGCTGTTTTTT.

The chain employs TRBV6-5 and TRBJ1-1; weak D call: TRBD1 (5 bases). CDR1 and CDR2 (germline): MNHEY, SVGAGI. V lost 6 bases, J lost 4 bases, and 15 bases lay in between. This CDR3 spans 14 amino acids. The CDR3: CASSQQRGFTEAFF. The CDR3 DNA is TGTGCCAGCAGCCAACAGAGGGGTTTCACTGAAGCTTTCTTT.

V gene TRBV12-3 or TRBV12-4 combines with J gene TRBJ1-1; D is perhaps TRBD1 (6 bases). CDR3 length: 13 residues. V was shortened by 6 bases and J by 4 bases, with 12 bases between the two germline ends. CDR3: CASRLGGRTEAFF. DNA for the CDR3: TGTGCCAGCAGACTCGGGGGGCGCACTGAAGCTTTCTTT.

This clonotype appeared many times. The rearrangement joins TRBV7-2 to TRBJ2-5; 7 nucleotides match TRBD2. Per germline, CDR1 SGHTA and CDR2 FQGNSA. With 5 bases clipped from V and 9 bases from J, the junction kept 6 bases outside the gene matches. This CDR3 is built from 12 residues. CDR3 sequence reads: CASSLPRGAQYF. The CDR3 DNA reads TGTGCCAGCAGCCTCCCCCGGGGGGCCCAGTACTTC.

This chain connects TRBV19 to TRBJ1-5, with a tentative D call TRBD1 (5 bases). The CDR3 has 17 amino acids. CDR1 and CDR2 (germline): LNHDA, SQIVND (reference sequence). V dropped 4 bases and J dropped 4 bases, with 20 bases sitting between them. The CDR3 nucleotides read TGTGCCAGTAGTACACAACCAGATGGGGCTCGGAATCAGCCCCAGCATTTT. Its translation: CASSTQPDGARNQPQHF.

At least ten counts were recorded for this clonotype. The chain recombines TRBV7-9 with TRBJ1-2, with D tentatively TRBD1 (5 bases). The CDR3 has 14 residues. CDR1 is SEHNR, CDR2 FQNEAQ, per germline (reference sequence). V was cut by 2 bases and J by 7 bases, with 14 bases left in between. CDR3 amino acids: CASSLSGWVRGYTF. The CDR3 bases are TGTGCCAGCAGCTTATCAGGGTGGGTGCGTGGCTACACCTTC.

This clonotype was seen repeatedly, ten times or more. The V gene is TRBV30, the J gene TRBJ2-5; 9 bases are a match to TRBD2. CDR3 size: 15 residues. Germline V lookup: CDR1 GTSNPN, CDR2 SVGIG (reference sequence). Trimming removed 2 bases from V and 5 bases from J; junction bases left unmatched: 9. The CDR3 reads CAWSPISGSHETQYF. The CDR3 DNA reads TGTGCCTGGAGTCCCATTAGCGGGAGTCACGAGACCCAGTACTTC.

This clonotype was detected ten times or more. The rearrangement links TRBV4-1 to TRBJ1-2, with a weak D call TRBD1 (6 bases). Germline V gene sequence: CDR1 MGHRA, CDR2 YSYEKL. Trimming cost V 4 bases and J 4 bases, with 13 bases left between them. The CDR3 spans 14 residues. The CDR3 region has the DNA TGCGCCAGCAGCCCGGGGGGCAGCGCCTATGGCTACACCTTC. Its translation: CASSPGGSAYGYTF.

To note about this clonotype: This may stem from a read error, because a much larger clone lies one nucleotide away. This chain uses TRBV7-9 with TRBJ2-2; 7 positions match TRBD2. Germline CDR1 and CDR2: SEHNR and FQNEAQ (reference sequence). The CDR3 totals 15 residues. Losses at the gene ends were 5 bases for V and 6 bases for J; bases not matched to a gene: 9. CDR3 residues: CASSPDGGSAGELFF. The CDR3 coding sequence is TGTGCCAGCAGCCCTGACGGGGGGTCGGCCGGGGAGCTGTTTTTT.

In this sample, this clonotype turned up many times. The chain couples TRBV5-1 to TRBJ2-2; a possible D gene is TRBD2 (5 bases). The CDR3 is made up of 15 amino acids. Germline V gives CDR1 SGHRS, CDR2 YFSETQ. CDR3 in amino acids: CACRSLASTTGELFF. CDR3 bases: TGCGCTTGCAGGTCGCTAGCAAGCACAACCGGGGAGCTGTTTTTT. Full variable domain (remainder filled in from reference TRBV5-1 and TRBJ2-2): KAGVTQTPRYLIKTRGQQVTLSCSPISGHRSVSWYQQTPGQGLQFLFEYFSETQRNKGNFPGRFSGRQFSNSRSEMNVSTLELGDSALYLCACRSLASTTGELFFGEGSRLTVL.

This clonotype was seen at least ten times. The junction shows a germline mismatch at one end, possibly a read error. The CDR3 region has the DNA TGTGCCAGCAGTTTGAAAACTAATTATGGCTACACCTTC. This codes for CASSLKTNYGYTF. The J gene is TRBJ1-2, the V gene TRBV12-3 or TRBV12-4; D is unclear. This CDR3 comprises 13 residues.

Only one count was recorded for this clonotype. Germline and junction disagree at one end, which may indicate a read error. The rearrangement uses TRBV28 and TRBJ2-7, with 7 bases identical to TRBD2. The V gene's germline CDR1 is MDHEN and CDR2 SYDVKM. This CDR3 spans 12 amino acids. The CDR3 reads CASTPGGYEQCF. CDR3 bases: TGTGCCAGCACACCGGGAGGATACGAGCAGTGCTTC.

This clonotype was picked up many times. The chain joins TRBV29-1 to TRBJ1-2, with TRBD1 identical over 10 bases. The germline V gene has CDR1 SQVTM and CDR2 ANQGSEA. This CDR3 comprises 14 residues. The J segment lost 3 bases and the V segment lost 6 bases, leaving 7 bases of the junction unmatched. The CDR3 here is CSVAPGQGYYGYTF. As DNA, the CDR3 is TGCAGCGTCGCCCCGGGACAGGGGTACTATGGCTACACCTTC.

This clonotype was recorded at least ten times. This chain connects TRBV28 to TRBJ2-2; 7 nucleotides agree with TRBD2. This CDR3 region has 14 residues. Trimming at V came to 2 bases and at J to 5 bases, leaving 2 bases not matched to a gene. Germline lookup yields CDR1 MDHEN and CDR2 SYDVKM. CDR3 sequence (DNA): TGTGCCAGCAGTTTACGGGAGGTTACCGGGGAGCTGTTTTTT. Its translation is CASSLREVTGELFF.

The genes are TRBV7-3 and TRBJ2-5, with 7 positions matching TRBD1. V lost 5 bases and J lost 4; bases outside the gene matches: 10. Germline V gene sequence: CDR1 SGHTA, CDR2 FQGTGA. The CDR3 runs to 15 residues. CDR3 coding DNA: TGTGCCAGCAGCAGACGGATCAACAGGGGAGAGACCCAGTACTTC. Translated: CASSRRINRGETQYF.

In its sample, this clonotype was seen once. Being one base from a much bigger clone, this may be a read error. V usage is TRBV6-2 or TRBV6-3 and J usage is TRBJ2-5; D is unresolved. The length of the CDR3 is 13 residues. V lost 6 bases, J lost 0 bases, and 8 bases lay in between. Germline assignment: CDR1 MNHEY and CDR2 SVGEGT. CDR3 amino acids: CASRHRDQETQYF. DNA for the CDR3: TGTGCCAGCAGGCACCGGGACCAAGAGACCCAGTACTTC.

This clonotype was counted ten times or more. The chain links TRBV24-1 to TRBJ2-7; no firm D call. Per germline, CDR1 KGHDR and CDR2 SFDVKD. The CDR3 spans 11 residues. Trimming left V 8 bases short and J 3 bases short, with 7 bases between. CDR3 nucleotides: TGTGCCACCACTCAAATCTACGAGCAGTACTTC. Protein sequence: CATTQIYEQYF.

This clonotype was seen ten or more times. V and J are TRBV7-2 and TRBJ2-7; TRBD1 agrees at 10 bases. Germline assignment: CDR1 SGHTA and CDR2 FQGNSA. This CDR3 comprises 14 residues. Unmatched junction bases numbered 4, after V lost 6 bases and J lost 2 bases. Written as DNA, the CDR3 is TGTGCCAGCAGAAGGACAGGGGGAGCCTACGAGCAGTACTTC. It codes for CASRRTGGAYEQYF. The full variable domain, with the rest looked up from reference TRBV7-2 and TRBJ2-7, is GAGVSQSPSNKVTEKGKDVELRCDPISGHTALYWYRQSLGQGLEFLIYFQGNSAPDKSGLPSDRFSAERTGGSVSTLTIQRTQQEDSAVYLCASRRTGGAYEQYFGPGTRLTVT.

This clonotype showed up many times. DNA for the CDR3: TGTGCCAGCAGTTTCGGAGGGAGTGCGGAGACCCAGTACTTC. Residues: CASSFGGSAETQYF. The chain is built from TRBV12-3 or TRBV12-4 and TRBJ2-5; D perhaps matches TRBD2 (6 bases). The CDR3 loop spans 14 amino acids. V lost 3 bases and J lost 5, with 13 bases in between.

This clonotype was detected ten times or more. The chain carries TRBV20-1 and TRBJ1-2, with 7 bases lining up with TRBD1. The CDR3 loop spans 13 amino acids. Germline CDR1 DFQATT, CDR2 SNEGSKA (reference sequence). J gave up 0 bases and V 6 bases, and 4 bases lay outside the gene matches. The CDR3 reads CSARDSPNYGYTF. CDR3 nucleotides: TGCAGTGCAAGGGACAGCCCTAACTATGGCTACACCTTC.

This clonotype has ten or more counts. The CDR3 here is CASKVREGRTEAFF. For the CDR3, the DNA is TGTGCCAGCAAAGTCAGGGAGGGGCGCACTGAAGCTTTCTTT. The chain carries TRBV27 and TRBJ1-1, with D tentatively TRBD1 (5 bases). The CDR3 length is 14 residues. Germline CDR1 is MNHEY and CDR2 is SMNVEV (reference sequence). Trimming pared 7 bases from V and 4 bases from J, leaving 16 bases between.

This clonotype was recorded at least ten times. This chain joins TRBV9 and TRBJ1-5; TRBD1 is a possible D gene (5 bases). Germline lookup yields CDR1 SGDLS and CDR2 YYNGEE. The CDR3 has 16 residues. V was trimmed by 1 base and J by 4 bases, leaving 15 bases between them. CDR3 loop: CASSVIQGRRNQPQHF. The CDR3 DNA reads TGTGCCAGCAGCGTAATCCAGGGCCGTAGAAATCAGCCCCAGCATTTT.

This clonotype has ten or more counts. This may arise from a read error, as a much more abundant clone is one base away. The CDR3 does not close with the conserved phenylalanine or tryptophan, likely indicating a read error. This chain connects TRBV20-1 to TRBJ1-1, with D possibly being TRBD1 (5 bases). Germline V CDR1 and CDR2: DFQATT, SNEGSKA (reference sequence). This CDR3 comprises 12 residues. The V end lost 6 bases, the J end lost 3 bases, and 11 bases lay between the germline ends. The CDR3, as DNA: TGCAGTGCCCCGCGGGGGGACACTGAAGCTTTCCTT. Translating it yields CSAPRGDTEAFL.

This clonotype was counted at least ten times. The J gene is TRBJ1-2, the V gene TRBV28; no clear D gene. The length of the CDR3 is 14 residues. The V and J ends lost 5 bases and 6 bases respectively, with 16 bases between them. The germline V gene has CDR1 MDHEN and CDR2 SYDVKM. The CDR3 DNA reads TGTGCCAGCAGTCCGCCTATGACCAATAATGGCTACACCTTC. Protein product: CASSPPMTNNGYTF.

This clonotype was detected many times. The rearrangement links TRBV2 to TRBJ1-2; tentatively, D is TRBD1 (6 bases). The V end was cut by 2 bases, the J end by 7 bases, with 17 bases between. The germline gives CDR1 SNHLY, CDR2 FYNNEI. The CDR3 runs to 15 residues. CDR3 protein: CASSERGTYSPGYTF. The CDR3 DNA reads as TGTGCCAGCAGTGAAAGGGGGACATATTCCCCTGGCTACACCTTC.

This clonotype was seen repeatedly, ten times or more. The rearrangement links TRBV29-1 to TRBJ1-2; TRBD1 matches 9 bases. The J segment lost 1 base and the V segment lost 4 bases, leaving 7 bases of the junction unmatched. The CDR3 contains 15 residues. The germline gives CDR1 SQVTM, CDR2 ANQGSEA. In nucleotides, the CDR3 is TGCAGCGTTGCCAAGGGGACAGGGTTTAACTATGGCTACACCTTC. This gives the protein CSVAKGTGFNYGYTF.